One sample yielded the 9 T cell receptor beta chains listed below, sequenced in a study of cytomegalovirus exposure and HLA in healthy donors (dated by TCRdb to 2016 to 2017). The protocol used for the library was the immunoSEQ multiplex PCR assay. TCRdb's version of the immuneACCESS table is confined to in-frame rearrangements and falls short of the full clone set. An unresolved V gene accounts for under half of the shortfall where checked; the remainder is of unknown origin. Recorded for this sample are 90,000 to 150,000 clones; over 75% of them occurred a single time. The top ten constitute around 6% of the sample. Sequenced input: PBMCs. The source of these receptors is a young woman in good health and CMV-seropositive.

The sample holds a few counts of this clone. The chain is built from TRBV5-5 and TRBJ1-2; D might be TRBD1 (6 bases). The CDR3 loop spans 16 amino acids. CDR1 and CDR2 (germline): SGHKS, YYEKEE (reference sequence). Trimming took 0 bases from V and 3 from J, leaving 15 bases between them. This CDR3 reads CASSLGGVRGYYGYTF. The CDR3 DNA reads TGTGCCAGCAGCTTGGGAGGGGTCAGGGGATACTATGGCTACACCTTC.

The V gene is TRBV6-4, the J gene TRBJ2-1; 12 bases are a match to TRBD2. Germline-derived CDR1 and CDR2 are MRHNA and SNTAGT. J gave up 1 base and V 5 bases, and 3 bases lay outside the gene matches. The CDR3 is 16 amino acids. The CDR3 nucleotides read TGTGCCAGCAGTCCGACTAGCGGGAGATCCTACAATGAGCAGTTCTTC. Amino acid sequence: CASSPTSGRSYNEQFF.

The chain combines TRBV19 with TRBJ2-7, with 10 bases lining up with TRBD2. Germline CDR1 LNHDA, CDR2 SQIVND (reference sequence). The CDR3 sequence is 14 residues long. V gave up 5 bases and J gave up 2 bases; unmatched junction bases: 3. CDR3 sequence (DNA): TGTGCCAGTAGTGGAACTAGCGGGGCCTACGAGCAGTACTTC. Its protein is CASSGTSGAYEQYF.

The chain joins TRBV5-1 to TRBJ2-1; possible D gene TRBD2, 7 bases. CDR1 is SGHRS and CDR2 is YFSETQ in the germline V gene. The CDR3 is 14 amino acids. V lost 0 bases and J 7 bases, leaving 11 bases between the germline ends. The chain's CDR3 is CASSLGGGVNEQFF. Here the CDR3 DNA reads TGCGCCAGCAGCTTGGGAGGGGGGGTAAATGAGCAGTTCTTC.

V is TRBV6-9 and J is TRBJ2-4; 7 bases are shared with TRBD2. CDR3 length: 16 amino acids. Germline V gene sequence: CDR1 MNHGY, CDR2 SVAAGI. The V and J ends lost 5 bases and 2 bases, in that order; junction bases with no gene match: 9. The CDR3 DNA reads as TGTGCCAGCAGTCTCCGGGGAGGGATAACCAAAAACATTCAGTACTTC. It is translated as CASSLRGGITKNIQYF.

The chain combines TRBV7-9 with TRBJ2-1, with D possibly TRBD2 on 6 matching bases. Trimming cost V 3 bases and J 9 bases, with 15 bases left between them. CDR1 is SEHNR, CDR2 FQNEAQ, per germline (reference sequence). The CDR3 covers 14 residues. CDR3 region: CASSFPAGHSEQFF. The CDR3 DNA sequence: TGTGCCAGCAGCTTCCCGGCGGGGCATAGTGAGCAGTTCTTC.

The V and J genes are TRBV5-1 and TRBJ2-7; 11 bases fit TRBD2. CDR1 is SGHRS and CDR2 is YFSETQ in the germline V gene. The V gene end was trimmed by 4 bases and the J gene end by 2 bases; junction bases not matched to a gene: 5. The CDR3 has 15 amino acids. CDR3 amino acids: CASSVGTSGAYEQYF. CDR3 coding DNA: TGCGCCAGCAGCGTAGGGACTAGCGGAGCCTACGAGCAGTACTTC. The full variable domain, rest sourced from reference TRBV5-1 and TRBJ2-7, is KAGVTQTPRYLIKTRGQQVTLSCSPISGHRSVSWYQQTPGQGLQFLFEYFSETQRNKGNFPGRFSGRQFSNSRSEMNVSTLELGDSALYLCASSVGTSGAYEQYFGPGTRLTVT.

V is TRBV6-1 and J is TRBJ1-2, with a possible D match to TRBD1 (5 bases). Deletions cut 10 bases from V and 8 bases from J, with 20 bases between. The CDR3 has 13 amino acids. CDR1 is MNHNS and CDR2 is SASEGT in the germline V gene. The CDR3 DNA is TGTGCCAACAGGAGGACACCTGAGAGCGGCTACACCTTC. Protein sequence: CANRRTPESGYTF.

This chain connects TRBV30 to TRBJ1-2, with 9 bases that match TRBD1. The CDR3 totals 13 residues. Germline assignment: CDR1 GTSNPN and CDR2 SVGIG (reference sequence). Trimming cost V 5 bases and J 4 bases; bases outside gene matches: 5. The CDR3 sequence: CAWDTGGFYGYTF. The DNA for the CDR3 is TGTGCCTGGGACACAGGGGGCTTCTATGGCTACACCTTC.